The rows below give T cell receptor beta chains drawn from one sample of a study of neurological immune-mediated disorders. Via MiXCR, TCRdb re-called the 5' RACE reads, giving one row per CDR3 protein. This sample has some 60,000 distinct CDR3 sequences, with under 4.5% found just once. Sequenced: PBMCs. All receptors derive from a woman younger than 45 with multiple sclerosis. Both conserved end residues are part of each CDR3. Fields, in order: V gene, CDR3 protein.

TRBV4-3 CASSQGGSVDTEAFF
TRBV11-2 CASSLGQGAGGYTF
TRBV4-1 CASSQDKGGGTDTQYF
TRBV29-1 CSVERTGGAGELFF
TRBV5-6 CASSRGYDTGELFF
TRBV6-2/TRBV6-3 CASTPAGITGELFF
TRBV12-3/TRBV12-4 CASSAGTPVWYF
TRBV5-1 CASSRTVTQGPDGYTF
TRBV20-1 CSASRRLAGFTDTQYF
TRBV29-1 CSVGTGAYEQYF
TRBV20-1 CSARDFGGNNNEQFF
TRBV20-1 CSAAGVPEAFF
TRBV4-1 CASSQDLHYEQYF
TRBV7-3 CASSHGVGETQYF
TRBV20-1 CSAPGTDQETQYF
TRBV27 CACGGSSSYEQYF
TRBV7-9 CASSRQGLEQYF
TRBV5-1 CASSIGTGFQPLHF
TRBV6-6 CASSPVSGYEQYF
TRBV7-9 CASSSMTEGSNQPQHF
TRBV5-1 CASSLPGATNTEAFF
TRBV10-3 CAISETRQGMDEQFF
TRBV6-5 CASRPAATGVYEQYF